This T cell receptor beta chain is drawn from a study of T cell responses to AZD1222 COVID-19 vaccine. As to this clone: What it binds is unknown.

Using immunoSEQ multiplex PCR, the repertoire was profiled, and TCRdb retains in-frame clones only, with some absent. The sample consists of around 120,000 clones, about 90% of them appearing once. Findings and limits, study-wide: Spike as a whole was targeted by vaccine-associated CD4 TCRs, dominant at 160-218 and 743-854. Seropositive at baseline were only 5 or 6 AZD1222 recipients. Mostly white British, mostly female donors; authors suggested clonal diversity may be underestimated.

The trim removed 3 bases at V and 10 bases at J, leaving 12 bases unmatched. The CDR3 has 15 amino acids. Germline V gene sequence: CDR1 SGDLS, CDR2 YYNGEE. This chain links TRBV9 with TRBJ2-1; 8 bases align to TRBD2. This TCR was sampled from an adult in good health. This sample comprised peripheral blood, obtained on day 0 of AZD1222 vaccination. The CDR3 DNA is TGTGCCAGCAGCGGGTATATAGCGGGAACCGAGGAGCAGTTCTTC. This encodes CASSGYIAGTEEQFF. The full variable domain, with the rest looked up from reference TRBV9 and TRBJ2-1, is DSGVTQTPKHLITATGQRVTLRCSPRSGDLSVYWYQQSLDQGLQFLIQYYNGEERAKGNILERFSAQQFPDLHSELNLSSLELGDSALYFCASSGYIAGTEEQFFGPGTRLTVL.